Sequencing of this T cell receptor beta chain was carried out in a study of CD8+CD57+ T cells in acquired aplastic anemia. Study-level results: Almost 30 CD8+ CDR3 sequences occurred in both the patients and the controls.

In regard to this clonotype: Its antigen is not identified.

Genomic DNA served as template for TCR beta VDJ and CDR3 profiling. TCRdb passed the reads through MiXCR, listing each CDR3 protein once. In the table there are over 40,000 distinct CDR3 sequences, 60% to 70% of which are singletons. The patients chosen for sequencing had shown expansion of CD8+CD57+ cells (detected by flow cytometry). The patients, all of them, had severe acquired aplastic anemia. Prior therapy had not been administered to any patient at the time of blood sampling. The TCR was taken from a human donor with aplastic anemia. Sequencing used sorted CD4+, CD8+, or CD8+CD57+ T cells (not recorded which) from PBMCs.

As DNA, the CDR3 is TGTGCCAGCAGCCAAAGAGCGGGGGCTGGCACTGAAGCTTTCTTT. Residues: CASSQRAGAGTEAFF. The chain has TRBV9 and TRBJ1-1; tentatively, D is TRBD1 (6 bases). This CDR3 has 15 residues. V lost 4 bases, J lost 4 bases, and 17 bases lay in between. Per the germline V gene, CDR1 is SGDLS and CDR2 is YYNGEE.